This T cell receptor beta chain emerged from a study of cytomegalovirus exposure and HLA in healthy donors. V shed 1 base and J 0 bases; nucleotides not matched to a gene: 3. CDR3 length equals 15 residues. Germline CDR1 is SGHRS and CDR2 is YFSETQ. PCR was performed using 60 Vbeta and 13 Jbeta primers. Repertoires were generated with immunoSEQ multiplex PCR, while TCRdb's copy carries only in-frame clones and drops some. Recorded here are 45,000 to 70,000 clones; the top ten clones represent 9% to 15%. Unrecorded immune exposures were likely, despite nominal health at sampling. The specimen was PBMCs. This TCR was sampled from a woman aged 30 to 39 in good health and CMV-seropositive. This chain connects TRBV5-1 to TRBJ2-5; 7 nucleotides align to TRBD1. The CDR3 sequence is CASSLFDRDQETQYF. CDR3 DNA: TGCGCCAGCAGCTTGTTCGACAGGGACCAAGAGACCCAGTACTTC.